This entry describes one T cell receptor beta chain. Its antigen is not yet known. Per-nucleotide qualities are absent, and no much larger clonotype sits a single base away. Taken with the paper, the label for time point translates to: baseline before first vaccination. Vaccinee samples were obtained from the UK trials COV001 and COV002, which included a single-blind randomized controlled phase 2/3 trial of AZD1222 (ChAdOx1 nCoV-19) in healthy adults. Trial participant PBMC samples were collected at day 0 and day 28 after the second dose for TCRbeta chain sequencing. The CDR3 regions of human TCRbeta chains were analyzed by immunosequencing. In the paper's pipeline: TCRs in the repertoires were matched against a reference library of SARS-CoV-2-specific TCRs that had been generated with the MIRA antigen-specificity platform. Breadth was defined as the fraction of unique TCRs that were SARS-CoV-2-associated, and depth was defined as the fraction of total T cells that were SARS-CoV-2-associated. Using the MIRA data, every spike-specific TCR was mapped to the spike region that the TCR reacted to and assigned to either a CD4 or a CD8 class. Log10-transformed breadth and depth values were compared by one-way ANOVA with Sidak's multiple comparisons tests. Here the immuneACCESS table is served through TCRdb, limited to in-frame sequences with V and J called. Missing clones are a known gap in these copies; in checked studies unresolved V genes cover under half, and the rest lacks a known reason. V, J and clone size reflect that table, while D and trimming were determined from the DNA. This sample has roughly 120,000 clones in its table, and about 92% of those were observed once. 2.5% to 3% of the sample lies in the top ten.

Trimming takes 7 bases from V and 0 bases from J, and the germline ends sit 9 bases apart. Including the terminal cysteine and phenylalanine, the CDR3 comprises 13 residues. Only the CDR3 portion is preserved as DNA: 39 bases, with reading frame beginning at the first base. This record comes from a study of T cell responses to AZD1222 COVID-19 vaccine (dated by TCRdb to about 2021). About the study as a whole: AZD1222 recipients given second doses at about 4 weeks or at about 12 weeks were pooled, since spike-specific TCR depth and breadth were not found to differ between the two schedules. TCR sequencing was performed for 230 to 250 trial participants, of whom 207 were given two doses of AZD1222 and around 25 were given two doses of MenACWY control vaccine. Enrollment into the trials was organized by age into subgroups of 18-55, 56-69 and 70-plus years, and those subgroups contained around 150, 28 and 57 TCR-sequenced participants, respectively. General findings and caveats noted by the study authors: The 56-69-year group was small, and its depth increase did not reach significance, likely because of low power. Conclusions about previously exposed vaccinees were limited because only a handful of AZD1222 recipients were SARS-CoV-2 seropositive at baseline. Epitopes outside the regions mutated in the B.1.351 and B.1.1.7 variants were reportedly recognized by nearly half of the unique spike-specific TCRs. The vaccine-associated CD4 TCRs covered the entire spike protein, and the dominant responses fell in regions 160-218 and 743-854. Participants were mostly white British, with more females than males. The authors suggested clonal diversity may have been underestimated. Because no day 14 peak-response samples were available, the repertoires could be characterized only after the peak T cell response. A significant rise in spike-specific TCR breadth and depth was observed after two AZD1222 doses relative to day 0 and relative to MenACWY recipients.

This material consisted of peripheral blood, taken on day 0 of AZD1222 vaccination. This sequence was found in an adult in good health. The V gene is TRBV12-3 or TRBV12-4 and the J gene is TRBJ2-5, with no D gene named confidently. The DNA sequence is TGTGCCAGCACAATGGGGTACCAAGAGACCCAGTACTTC. It translates as CASTMGYQETQYF.